This TCR beta chain was identified in a study of shared T cell receptors in the human thymus. Produced via immunoSEQ multiplex PCR; TCRdb's table is partial and in-frame only. The sample has 600,000 or so clones; around 87% are singletons. V lost 6 bases and J lost 4; bases outside the gene matches: 5. CDR1 and CDR2 from the germline V gene are MNHEY and SMNVEV (reference sequence). This CDR3 region has 16 residues. The same specimen was also included in a second study, on human thymus T cells. That paper adds: Thymus tissue for the work was resected from patients undergoing corrective heart surgery. Unrelated individuals reportedly shared highly overlapping thymic TCR repertoires.

The chain joins TRBV27 to TRBJ2-5; 16 positions match TRBD2. The material sequenced was thymocytes. This TCR came from a boy in the first two years of life with a congenital heart defect. The CDR3 region has the DNA TGTGCCAGCAGGGGACTAGCGGGGGGGCCGGGAGAGACCCAGTACTTC. It yields the protein CASRGLAGGPGETQYF.